What follows describes a single T cell receptor beta chain. This sample is drawn from a study of blood T cell repertoires in COVID-19. The V segment lost 5 bases and the J segment 2 bases; nucleotides outside the gene matches: 6. This CDR3 comprises 14 residues. Germline CDR1 reads MGHRA; CDR2 reads YSYEKL. Assay: immunoSEQ multiplex PCR; the TCRdb copy retains only in-frame clones and omits some. The sample lists approximately 49,000 clones, around 87% seen once, with 3% to 4.5% in the top ten. This chain uses TRBV4-1 with TRBJ2-7; 7 bases agree with TRBD1. The clonotype comes from a man in his fifties with acute or convalescent COVID-19. The sequencing input was peripheral blood. The CDR3 DNA sequence: TGCGCCAGCAGCGCGGACAGGAACACCTACGAGCAGTACTTC. The encoded protein is CASSADRNTYEQYF.